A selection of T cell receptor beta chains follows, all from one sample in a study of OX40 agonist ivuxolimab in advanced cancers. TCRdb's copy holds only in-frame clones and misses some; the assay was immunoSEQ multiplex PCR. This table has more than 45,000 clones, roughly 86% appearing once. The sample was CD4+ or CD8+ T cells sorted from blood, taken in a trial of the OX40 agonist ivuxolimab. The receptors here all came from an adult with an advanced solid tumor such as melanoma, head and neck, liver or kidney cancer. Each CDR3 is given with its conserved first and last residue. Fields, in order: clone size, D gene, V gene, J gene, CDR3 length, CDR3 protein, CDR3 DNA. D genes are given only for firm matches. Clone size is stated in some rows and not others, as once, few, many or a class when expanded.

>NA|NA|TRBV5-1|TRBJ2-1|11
CASSLNNEQFF
TGCGCCAGCAGTTTAAACAATGAGCAGTTCTTC
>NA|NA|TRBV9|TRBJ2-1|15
CASSVAGPPGNEQFF
TGTGCCAGCAGCGTAGCGGGACCCCCTGGGAATGAGCAGTTCTTC
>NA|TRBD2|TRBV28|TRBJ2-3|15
CASSWTSGITDTQYF
TGTGCCAGCAGCTGGACTAGCGGAATCACAGATACGCAGTATTTT
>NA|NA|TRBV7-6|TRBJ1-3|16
CASSGKDTDSGNTIYF
TGTGCCAGCAGCGGAAAGGACACAGACTCTGGAAACACCATATATTTT
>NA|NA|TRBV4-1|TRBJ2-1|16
CASSFRASRVNNEQFF
TGCGCCAGCAGCTTTAGGGCGAGCCGAGTTAACAATGAGCAGTTCTTC
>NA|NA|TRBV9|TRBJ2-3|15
CASSAIRQVTDTQYF
TGTGCCAGCAGCGCAATCCGACAAGTCACAGATACGCAGTATTTT
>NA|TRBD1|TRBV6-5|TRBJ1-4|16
CASSYYPGQSNEKLFF
TGTGCCAGCAGTTACTATCCGGGACAGTCGAATGAAAAACTGTTTTTT
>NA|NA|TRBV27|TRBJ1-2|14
CASSPTRLSYGYTF
TGTGCCAGCAGCCCCACCCGGCTCTCCTATGGCTACACCTTC
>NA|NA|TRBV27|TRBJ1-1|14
CASSLGSAYTEAFF
TGTGCCAGCAGTTTAGGATCGGCGTACACTGAAGCTTTCTTT
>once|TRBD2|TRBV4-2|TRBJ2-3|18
CASSQVWASGGKADTQYF
TGTGCCAGCAGCCAAGTGTGGGCTAGCGGGGGAAAAGCAGATACGCAGTATTTT
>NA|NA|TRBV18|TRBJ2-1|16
CASSPTRSGAYNEQFF
TGTGCCAGCTCACCCACACGGTCCGGGGCTTACAATGAGCAGTTCTTC
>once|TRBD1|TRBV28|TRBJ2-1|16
CASRTPWTGVYNEQFF
TGTGCCAGCAGAACTCCGTGGACAGGGGTTTACAATGAGCAGTTCTTC
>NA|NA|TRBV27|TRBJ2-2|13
CASSLRGRGELFF
TGTGCCAGCAGTTTAAGGGGCCGCGGGGAGCTGTTTTTT
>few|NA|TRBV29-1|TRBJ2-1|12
CSVELAYNEQFF
TGCAGCGTTGAACTCGCATACAATGAGCAGTTCTTC
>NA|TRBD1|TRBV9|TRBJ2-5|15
CASSARGQYQETQYF
TGTGCCAGCAGCGCCCGGGGACAGTATCAAGAGACCCAGTACTTC
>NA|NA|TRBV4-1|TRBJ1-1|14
CASSQNREGTEAFF
TGCGCCAGCAGCCAAAACAGGGAGGGGACTGAAGCTTTCTTT
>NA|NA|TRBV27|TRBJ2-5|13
CASSLDARGTQYF
TGTGCCAGCAGTTTGGACGCACGGGGGACCCAGTACTTC
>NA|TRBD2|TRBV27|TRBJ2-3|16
CASRHTSGSLIDTQYF
TGTGCCAGCAGGCACACTAGCGGGAGTCTAATAGATACGCAGTATTTT
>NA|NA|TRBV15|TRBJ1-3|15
CATMSDSSSGNTIYF
TGTGCCACCATGTCGGACAGCTCCTCTGGAAACACCATATATTTT
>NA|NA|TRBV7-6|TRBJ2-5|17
CASSLGPSRVLGETQYF
TGTGCCAGCAGCTTAGGCCCTAGTAGGGTATTGGGAGAGACCCAGTACTTC
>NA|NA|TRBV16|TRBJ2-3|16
CASSPSGGASTDTQYF
TGTGCCAGCAGCCCTTCCGGCGGGGCCAGCACAGATACGCAGTATTTT
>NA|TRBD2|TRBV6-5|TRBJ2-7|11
CASSYPGRVLF
TGTGCCAGCAGTTACCCAGGGAGGGTACTCTTC